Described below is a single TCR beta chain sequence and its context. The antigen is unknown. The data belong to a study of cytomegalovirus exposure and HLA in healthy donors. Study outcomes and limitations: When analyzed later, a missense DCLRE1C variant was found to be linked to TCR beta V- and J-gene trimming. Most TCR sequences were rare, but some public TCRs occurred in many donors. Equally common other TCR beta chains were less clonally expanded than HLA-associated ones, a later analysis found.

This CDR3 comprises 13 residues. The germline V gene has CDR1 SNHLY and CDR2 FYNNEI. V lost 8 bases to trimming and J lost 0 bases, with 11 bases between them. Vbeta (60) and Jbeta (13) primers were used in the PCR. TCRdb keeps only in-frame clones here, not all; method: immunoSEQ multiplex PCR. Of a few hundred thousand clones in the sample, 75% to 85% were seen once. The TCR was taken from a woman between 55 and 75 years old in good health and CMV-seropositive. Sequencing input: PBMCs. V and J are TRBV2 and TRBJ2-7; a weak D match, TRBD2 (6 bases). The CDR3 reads CASGTAYSYEQYF. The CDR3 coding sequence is TGTGCCAGCGGGACTGCCTACTCCTACGAGCAGTACTTC. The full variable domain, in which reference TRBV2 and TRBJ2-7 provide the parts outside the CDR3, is EPEVTQTPSHQVTQMGQEVILRCVPISNHLYFYWYRQILGQKVEFLVSFYNNEISEKSEIFDDQFSVERPDGSNFTLKIRSTKLEDSAMYFCASGTAYSYEQYFGPGTRLTVT.